These T cell receptor beta chains were read from a single sample in a study of identical twins. TCRdb analysed the 5' RACE reads with MiXCR anew, one entry per CDR3 protein. Of around 530,000 distinct CDR3 sequences listed, around 15% are singletons. This sample also belongs to another study, concerning yellow fever vaccine responses in identical twins.

The sequenced sample consisted of CD4+ T cells sorted from blood. The receptor source for this set is a woman in her late teens or twenties in good health. Each CDR3 is given with its conserved first and last residue. Each record gives: J gene, clone size, V gene, D gene, CDR3 protein, CDR3 DNA. A D gene is named only where the DNA matches it firmly. Clone size is shown for a subset of rows, as once, few, many or a class of expanded clone.

J: TRBJ2-1
size: many
V: TRBV7-9
D: .
CDR3: CASSSQLRTVSYNEQFF
DNA: TGTGCCAGCAGCTCCCAACTTAGGACAGTCTCCTACAATGAGCAGTTCTTC

J: TRBJ1-3
size: few
V: TRBV12-3/TRBV12-4
D: TRBD1
CDR3: CASSTGTGYSGNTIYF
DNA: TGTGCCAGCAGTACCGGGACAGGGTACTCTGGAAACACCATATATTTT

J: TRBJ2-1
size: .
V: TRBV2
D: .
CDR3: CASSSTPTAEGFF
DNA: TGTGCCAGCAGTTCGACTCCTACCGCCGAGGGGTTCTTC

J: TRBJ2-7
size: .
V: TRBV6-5
D: TRBD1
CDR3: CASSSGTGGFEQYF
DNA: TGTGCCAGCAGTTCCGGGACAGGGGGCTTCGAGCAGTACTTC

J: TRBJ1-5
size: many
V: TRBV3-1
D: .
CDR3: CASSQAQTNQPQHF
DNA: TGTGCCAGCAGCCAAGCCCAGACCAATCAGCCCCAGCATTTT

J: TRBJ2-7
size: .
V: TRBV7-9
D: TRBD2
CDR3: CASSHTSGRYEQYF
DNA: TGTGCCAGCAGTCACACTAGCGGGAGGTACGAGCAGTACTTC

J: TRBJ2-7
size: .
V: TRBV10-3
D: TRBD2
CDR3: CAISHSSGSPEQYF
DNA: TGTGCCATCAGTCACTCTAGCGGGAGCCCCGAGCAGTACTTC

J: TRBJ2-5
size: few
V: TRBV7-9
D: .
CDR3: CASSPRVQETQYF
DNA: TGTGCCAGCAGCCCCCGGGTCCAAGAGACCCAGTACTTC

J: TRBJ2-7
size: few
V: TRBV9
D: .
CDR3: CASSQDFPYEQYF
DNA: TGTGCCAGCAGCCAGGACTTCCCCTACGAGCAGTACTTC

J: TRBJ2-2
size: .
V: TRBV7-9
D: .
CDR3: CASSLLQAPSGELFF
DNA: TGTGCCAGCAGCTTACTCCAGGCCCCTTCAGGGGAGCTGTTTTTT

J: TRBJ2-1
size: many
V: TRBV5-1
D: TRBD2
CDR3: CASSLGAGGQYNEQFF
DNA: TGCGCCAGCAGCTTGGGAGCGGGAGGGCAATACAATGAGCAGTTCTTC

J: TRBJ2-5
size: .
V: TRBV10-1
D: .
CDR3: CASSVVQTGGTQYF
DNA: TGCGCCAGCAGTGTAGTCCAGACCGGCGGGACCCAGTACTTC

J: TRBJ1-2
size: .
V: TRBV5-6
D: .
CDR3: CASSGTGDGIYGYTF
DNA: TGTGCCAGCAGCGGTACCGGGGACGGAATATATGGCTACACCTTC

J: TRBJ2-3
size: .
V: TRBV7-9
D: .
CDR3: CASSLASIVFTDTQYF
DNA: TGTGCCAGCAGCTTAGCGTCTATAGTATTCACAGATACGCAGTATTTT

J: TRBJ2-7
size: .
V: TRBV3-1
D: TRBD2
CDR3: CASSQVSGYEQYF
DNA: TGTGCCAGCAGCCAAGTTAGCGGGTACGAGCAGTACTTC

J: TRBJ2-3
size: .
V: TRBV4-1
D: .
CDR3: CASSQNLGGDTQYF
DNA: TGCGCCAGCAGCCAGAATTTGGGTGGGGATACGCAGTATTTT

J: TRBJ2-5
size: .
V: TRBV20-1
D: TRBD2
CDR3: CSARDRGGETQYF
DNA: TGCAGTGCTAGAGATCGGGGAGGGGAGACCCAGTACTTC

J: TRBJ2-1
size: .
V: TRBV7-3
D: .
CDR3: CASSLPGLGEQFF
DNA: TGTGCCAGCAGCTTACCCGGCTTGGGTGAGCAGTTCTTC

J: TRBJ1-4
size: few
V: TRBV12-5
D: TRBD1
CDR3: CASGLGILRGLINEKLFF
DNA: TGTGCTAGTGGTTTGGGAATTTTGAGGGGGCTGATTAATGAAAAACTGTTTTTT

J: TRBJ2-2
size: .
V: TRBV7-9
D: .
CDR3: CASSLAQLAGELFF
DNA: TGTGCCAGCAGCTTAGCGCAACTAGCCGGGGAGCTGTTTTTT

J: TRBJ2-1
size: few
V: TRBV3-1
D: .
CDR3: CASSQMASSYNEQFF
DNA: TGTGCCAGCAGCCAAATGGCGAGTTCCTACAATGAGCAGTTCTTC

J: TRBJ1-5
size: .
V: TRBV19
D: .
CDR3: CASSRRTAGNQPQHF
DNA: TGTGCCAGTAGTAGAAGGACAGCGGGCAATCAGCCCCAGCATTTT

J: TRBJ1-6
size: .
V: TRBV7-3
D: TRBD1
CDR3: CASSHGDSSSPLHF
DNA: TGTGCCAGCAGCCATGGGGACAGCAGCTCACCCCTCCACTTT

J: TRBJ2-1
size: few
V: TRBV11-2
D: TRBD2
CDR3: CASSSRLSGGAENEQFF
DNA: TGTGCCAGCAGCTCCCGACTTAGCGGGGGGGCCGAGAATGAGCAGTTCTTC

J: TRBJ2-1
size: few
V: TRBV12-3/TRBV12-4
D: .
CDR3: CASSLGAVASEQFF
DNA: TGTGCCAGCAGTTTAGGGGCTGTAGCATCTGAGCAGTTCTTC

J: TRBJ2-1
size: few
V: TRBV12-3/TRBV12-4
D: TRBD2
CDR3: CASRWRAAGDEQFF
DNA: TGTGCCAGCAGGTGGAGGGCGGCGGGGGATGAGCAGTTCTTC

J: TRBJ2-1
size: few
V: TRBV7-9
D: TRBD2
CDR3: CASSLGTSGRDNEQFF
DNA: TGTGCCAGCAGCTTAGGGACTAGCGGGAGAGACAATGAGCAGTTCTTC

J: TRBJ2-1
size: .
V: TRBV2
D: TRBD2
CDR3: CASSEPSGPTPPHNEQFF
DNA: TGTGCCAGCAGTGAGCCTAGCGGGCCAACCCCGCCCCACAATGAGCAGTTCTTC

J: TRBJ1-6
size: many
V: TRBV5-1
D: TRBD1
CDR3: CASTTGQNNSPLHF
DNA: TGCGCCAGCACTACGGGACAGAATAATTCACCCCTCCACTTT

J: TRBJ1-5
size: few
V: TRBV12-3/TRBV12-4
D: .
CDR3: CASSPTNPGSGGEPQHF
DNA: TGTGCCAGCAGTCCTACGAATCCAGGGAGTGGGGGTGAGCCCCAGCATTTT

J: TRBJ2-4
size: .
V: TRBV18
D: TRBD1
CDR3: CASSPGTGVYIQYF
DNA: TGTGCCAGCTCACCCGGGACAGGGGTATACATTCAGTACTTC